The rows below give T cell receptor beta chains drawn from one sample of a study of T cell repertoires in cytomegalovirus infection. MiXCR was run by TCRdb on the reads, yielding one entry per CDR3 protein. The sample shows 500,000 to 600,000 distinct CDR3 sequences, 16% of them seen only once. Sequenced: CD8+ T cells from PBMCs. The receptors were gathered from a human donor in good health (CMV status not recorded). Some clones in this sample may be carry-over from other donors' samples. Each CDR3 is given with its conserved first and last residue. Each record gives: clone size, J gene, CDR3 length, V gene, D gene, CDR3 protein. D genes are given only for firm matches. Clone size is not always given. Where it is, it says once, few, many or a class for expanded clones.

many | TRBJ2-7 | 15 | TRBV27 | . | CASSLWAGSLTEQYF
. | TRBJ2-7 | 12 | TRBV10-3 | TRBD1 | CATGTGSYEQYF
. | TRBJ2-2 | 17 | TRBV6-1 | TRBD1 | CASSVHRGSGSTGELFF
few | TRBJ1-1 | 14 | TRBV2 | TRBD1 | CASPARGGHTEAFF
. | TRBJ2-7 | 15 | TRBV19 | . | CASSIAGDRAYEQYF
few | TRBJ1-5 | 14 | TRBV12-3/TRBV12-4 | . | CASSLYGGNQPQHF
. | TRBJ2-7 | 17 | TRBV11-2 | . | CASSLGVGAGSSYEQYF
few | TRBJ1-1 | 16 | TRBV15 | . | CATSPRRQALHTEAFF
few | TRBJ1-2 | 16 | TRBV18 | . | CASSPGTPPGDYGYTF
. | TRBJ1-2 | 13 | TRBV20-1 | . | CSAYPGEPYGYTF
few | TRBJ1-5 | 15 | TRBV27 | . | CASSFGQDGNQPQHF
. | TRBJ2-1 | 12 | TRBV27 | . | CASSFPSNEQFF
few | TRBJ2-1 | 13 | TRBV27 | . | CASSIRGGTEQFF
. | TRBJ2-5 | 16 | TRBV27 | TRBD2 | CASSLSGSGSRETQYF
. | TRBJ1-5 | 15 | TRBV28 | . | CASSLQGPPNQPQHF
. | TRBJ2-3 | 18 | TRBV24-1 | TRBD2 | CATSDTVGTSGVRDTQYF
few | TRBJ1-1 | 13 | TRBV27 | . | CASSPTSSPEAFF
few | TRBJ1-1 | 14 | TRBV6-5 | TRBD1 | CASSPRQGGSGAFF
many | TRBJ2-7 | 13 | TRBV2 | TRBD1 | CASRDRASYEQYF
many | TRBJ1-5 | 15 | TRBV7-6 | . | CASSLQGTGNQPQHF
few | TRBJ1-3 | 15 | TRBV6-6 | . | CASTKGAGPGNTIYF
many | TRBJ2-5 | 15 | TRBV11-2 | TRBD1 | CASSPSRDRGETQYF
many | TRBJ1-2 | 13 | TRBV27 | TRBD1 | CASSFTGGSGYTF
. | TRBJ1-1 | 16 | TRBV27 | . | CASSLLGEGRDTEAFF
many | TRBJ2-3 | 17 | TRBV4-1 | TRBD2 | CASSQGRKRGTTDTQYF
few | TRBJ2-1 | 14 | TRBV27 | TRBD1 | CASMLRDRNNEQFF
many | TRBJ2-1 | 14 | TRBV7-8 | . | CASSLGGPGNEQFF
. | TRBJ2-7 | 15 | TRBV27 | . | CASRVGQLSSYEQYF
few | TRBJ2-5 | 15 | TRBV27 | . | CASSYASGQRETQYF
. | TRBJ1-2 | 12 | TRBV6-1 | . | CASKSVDYGYTF
many | TRBJ1-5 | 14 | TRBV27 | . | CASRPTPSNQPQHF
. | TRBJ2-1 | 14 | TRBV7-9 | . | CASSSPQFQDEQFF
. | TRBJ2-3 | 14 | TRBV9 | . | CASSWVEGTDTQYF
. | TRBJ1-1 | 15 | TRBV25-1 | TRBD1 | CASSALDRANTEAFF
. | TRBJ2-7 | 14 | TRBV2 | TRBD2 | CASRREGASYEQYF
. | TRBJ2-3 | 11 | TRBV27 | . | CASLLRDTQYF
. | TRBJ1-5 | 13 | TRBV29-1 | . | CSVEWGDNQPQHF
many | TRBJ1-1 | 14 | TRBV28 | TRBD1 | CASSSDRGDTEAFF
many | TRBJ1-4 | 15 | TRBV11-2 | . | CASLEGDPTNEKLFF
few | TRBJ1-6 | 12 | TRBV9 | . | CASSVEGEPLHF
many | TRBJ2-3 | 14 | TRBV11-2 | . | CASSQGGVTDTQYF
many | TRBJ2-7 | 15 | TRBV6-1 | . | CASSASSRASYEQYF
. | TRBJ2-7 | 16 | TRBV5-1 | . | CASSLEAGPSSYEQYF